This TCR beta chain was identified in a study of tumour-infiltrating T cells in Burkitt lymphoma. The germline V and J ends were trimmed by 3 bases and 3 bases, with 12 bases remaining between them. The CDR3 has 14 residues. The germline gives CDR1 SGHTA, CDR2 FQGNSA. Clones were sequenced by immunoSEQ multiplex PCR, and TCRdb holds only the in-frame ones, with some missing. Among around 48,000 clones listed, more than 25% were seen once. Material for sequencing was tumor tissue. This receptor was taken from a human donor with Burkitt lymphoma. This chain joins TRBV7-2 and TRBJ2-7, with D hard to call. The CDR3 bases are TGTGCCAGCAGCTTTAGTGCCACGGTCTACGAGCAGTACTTC. This gives the protein CASSFSATVYEQYF. Looking up the rest from reference TRBV7-2 and TRBJ2-7 gives the full variable domain: GAGVSQSPSNKVTEKGKDVELRCDPISGHTALYWYRQSLGQGLEFLIYFQGNSAPDKSGLPSDRFSAERTGGSVSTLTIQRTQQEDSAVYLCASSFSATVYEQYFGPGTRLTVT.